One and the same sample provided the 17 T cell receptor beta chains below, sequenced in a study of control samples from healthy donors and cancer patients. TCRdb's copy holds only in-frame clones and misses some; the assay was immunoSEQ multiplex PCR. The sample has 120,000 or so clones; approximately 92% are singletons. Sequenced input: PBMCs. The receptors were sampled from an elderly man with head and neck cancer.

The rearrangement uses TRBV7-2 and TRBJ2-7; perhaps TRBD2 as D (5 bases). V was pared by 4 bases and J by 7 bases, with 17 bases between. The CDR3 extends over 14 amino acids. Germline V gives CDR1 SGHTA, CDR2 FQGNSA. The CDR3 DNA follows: TGTGCCAGCAGCTCCTTCCGGGCCTCGGGAGAGCAGTACTTC. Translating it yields CASSSFRASGEQYF.

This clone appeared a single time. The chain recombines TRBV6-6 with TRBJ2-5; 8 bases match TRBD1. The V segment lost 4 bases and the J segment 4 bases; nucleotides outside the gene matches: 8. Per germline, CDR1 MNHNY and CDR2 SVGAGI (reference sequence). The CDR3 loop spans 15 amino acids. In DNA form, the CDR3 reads TGTGCCAGCAGTTTCGCAGGGGGCGCGAGAGAGACCCAGTACTTC. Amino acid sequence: CASSFAGGARETQYF.

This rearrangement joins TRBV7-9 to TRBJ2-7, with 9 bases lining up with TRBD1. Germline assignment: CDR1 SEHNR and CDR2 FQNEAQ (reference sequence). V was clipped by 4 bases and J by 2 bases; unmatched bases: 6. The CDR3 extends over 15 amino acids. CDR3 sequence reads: CASSSPTGGAYEQYF. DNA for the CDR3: TGTGCCAGCAGCTCGCCGACAGGGGGGGCCTACGAGCAGTACTTC.

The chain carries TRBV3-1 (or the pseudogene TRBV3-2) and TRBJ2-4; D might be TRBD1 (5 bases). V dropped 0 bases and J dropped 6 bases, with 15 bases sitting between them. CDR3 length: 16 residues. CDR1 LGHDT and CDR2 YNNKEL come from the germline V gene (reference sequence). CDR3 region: CASSQDRARAGNIQYF. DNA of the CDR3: TGTGCCAGCAGCCAAGATCGGGCCAGGGCAGGAAACATTCAGTACTTC.

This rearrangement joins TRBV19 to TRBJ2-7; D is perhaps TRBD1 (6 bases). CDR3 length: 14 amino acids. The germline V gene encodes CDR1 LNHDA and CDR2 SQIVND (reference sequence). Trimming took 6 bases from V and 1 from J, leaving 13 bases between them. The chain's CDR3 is CASRKGRGSYEQYF. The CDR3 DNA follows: TGTGCCAGTAGGAAAGGCAGGGGATCCTACGAGCAGTACTTC.

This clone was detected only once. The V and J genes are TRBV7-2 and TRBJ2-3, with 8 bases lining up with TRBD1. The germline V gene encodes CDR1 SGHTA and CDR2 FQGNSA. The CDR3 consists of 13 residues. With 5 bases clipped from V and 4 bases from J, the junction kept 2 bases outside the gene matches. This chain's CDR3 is CASSLTGADTQYF. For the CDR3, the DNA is TGTGCCAGCAGCCTGACAGGGGCAGATACGCAGTATTTT.

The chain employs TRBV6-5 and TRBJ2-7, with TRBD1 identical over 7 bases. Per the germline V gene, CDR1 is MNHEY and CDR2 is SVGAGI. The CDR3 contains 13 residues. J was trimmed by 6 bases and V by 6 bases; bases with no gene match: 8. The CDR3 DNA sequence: TGTGCCAGCAGACTGGGACAGATCCTCGAGCAGTACTTC. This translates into CASRLGQILEQYF.

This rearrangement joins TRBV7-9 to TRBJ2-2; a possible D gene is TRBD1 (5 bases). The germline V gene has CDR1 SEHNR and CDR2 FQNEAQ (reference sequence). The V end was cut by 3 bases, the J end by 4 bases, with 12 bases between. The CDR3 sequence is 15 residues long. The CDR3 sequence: CASSFDDRATGELFF. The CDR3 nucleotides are TGTGCCAGCAGCTTTGACGACAGAGCCACCGGGGAGCTGTTTTTT.

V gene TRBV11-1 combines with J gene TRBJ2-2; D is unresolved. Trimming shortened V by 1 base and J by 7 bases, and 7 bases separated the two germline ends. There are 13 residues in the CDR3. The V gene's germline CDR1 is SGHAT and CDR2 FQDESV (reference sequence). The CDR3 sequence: CASSLVGIGELFF. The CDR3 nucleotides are TGTGCCAGCAGCTTAGTTGGGATCGGGGAGCTGTTTTTT.

The CDR3 bases are TGTGCCAGCAGCTTAGCGGGTGGAAACACCATATATTTT. Translated: CASSLAGGNTIYF. The rearrangement uses TRBV7-8 and TRBJ1-3, with D unclear. The germline CDR1 and CDR2 sequences are SGHVS and FQNEAQ. The ends were cut back, 0 bases at V and 3 bases at J, with 3 bases in the middle. The CDR3 has 13 amino acids.

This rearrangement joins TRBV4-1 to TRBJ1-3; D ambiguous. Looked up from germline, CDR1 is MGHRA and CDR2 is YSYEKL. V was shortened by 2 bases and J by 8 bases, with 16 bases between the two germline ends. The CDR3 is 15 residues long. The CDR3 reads CASSQRGEASDTIYF. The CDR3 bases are TGCGCCAGCAGCCAACGCGGGGAAGCTTCAGACACCATATATTTT.

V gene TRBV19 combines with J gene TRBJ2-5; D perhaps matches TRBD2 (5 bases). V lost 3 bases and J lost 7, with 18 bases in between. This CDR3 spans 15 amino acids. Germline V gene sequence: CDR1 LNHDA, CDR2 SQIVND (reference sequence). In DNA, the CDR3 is TGTGCCAGTAGTATTGAGGGCTCCCGTCATCGGACCCAGTACTTC. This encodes CASSIEGSRHRTQYF.

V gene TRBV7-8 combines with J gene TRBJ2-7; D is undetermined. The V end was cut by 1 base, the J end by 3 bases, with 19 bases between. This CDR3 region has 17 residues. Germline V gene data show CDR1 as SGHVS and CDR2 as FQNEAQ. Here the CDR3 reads CASSLVSNRPPYYEQYF. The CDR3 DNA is TGTGCCAGCAGCTTAGTTTCGAACCGCCCTCCCTACTACGAGCAGTACTTC.

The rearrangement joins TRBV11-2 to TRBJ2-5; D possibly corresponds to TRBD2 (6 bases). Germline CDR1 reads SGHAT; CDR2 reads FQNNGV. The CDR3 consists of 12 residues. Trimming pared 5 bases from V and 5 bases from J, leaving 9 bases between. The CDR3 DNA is TGTGCCAGCAGCCGACTAGTGGAGACCCAGTACTTC. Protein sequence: CASSRLVETQYF.

CDR3 bases: TGTGCCAGCAGTGACGCCCCAGTAGCAGGGGGTGAAAAACTGTTTTTT. Translated: CASSDAPVAGGEKLFF. The rearrangement uses TRBV2 and TRBJ1-4; 7 bases map to TRBD1. The CDR3 has 16 amino acids. CDR1 and CDR2 from the germline V gene are SNHLY and FYNNEI. The J segment lost 7 bases and the V segment lost 3 bases, leaving 11 bases of the junction unmatched.

CDR3 protein: CASSFRTGTSGHYEQYF. In DNA, the CDR3 is TGTGCCAGCAGTTTTAGGACAGGGACTAGCGGGCACTACGAGCAGTACTTC. This chain joins TRBV27 and TRBJ2-7, with 12 bases matching TRBD2. V lost 3 bases to trimming and J lost 3 bases; unmatched junction nucleotides: 9. The CDR3 has 17 residues. Per germline, CDR1 MNHEY and CDR2 SMNVEV (reference sequence).

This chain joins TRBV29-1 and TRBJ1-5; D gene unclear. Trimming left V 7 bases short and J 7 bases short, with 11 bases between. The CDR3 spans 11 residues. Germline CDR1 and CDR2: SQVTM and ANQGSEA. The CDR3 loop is CSGRVGQPQHF. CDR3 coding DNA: TGCAGCGGGAGGGTTGGACAGCCCCAGCATTTT.